Each of the 15 T cell receptor beta chains below was sequenced from the same sample in a study of identical twins. TCRdb called the 5' RACE reads again in MiXCR, with one record for every CDR3 protein. In the table there are approximately 890,000 distinct CDR3 sequences, around an eighth of which are singletons. A further study also used this sample, focusing on yellow fever vaccine responses in identical twins.

The sequenced material came from PBMCs. All receptors derive from a woman aged 18-29 years in good health.

Only a few counts were recorded for this clonotype. This chain joins TRBV20-1 and TRBJ2-1, with D perhaps TRBD1 or TRBD2 (5 bases each). The V and J ends lost 6 bases and 7 bases respectively, with 16 bases between them. The CDR3 runs 13 residues. The germline V gene has CDR1 DFQATT and CDR2 SNEGSKA (reference sequence). As DNA, the CDR3 is TGCAGTGCGCCGGGACGGGGAACAAATGAGCAGTTCTTC. Its protein is CSAPGRGTNEQFF.

The chain joins TRBV20-1 to TRBJ2-4, with D perhaps assigned TRBD1 or TRBD2 (6 bases each). Germline lookup yields CDR1 DFQATT and CDR2 SNEGSKA (reference sequence). The germline V and J ends were trimmed by 3 bases and 8 bases, with 17 bases remaining between them. This CDR3 has 14 residues. This CDR3 is CSASGWGAVDIQYF. The CDR3 region has the DNA TGCAGTGCTAGCGGGTGGGGGGCTGTGGACATTCAGTACTTC.

This clonotype has a handful of counts. The CDR3 reads CASSHPRDPQGLYSAGELFF. The CDR3 nucleotides are TGTGCCAGCAGTCACCCCCGGGACCCGCAGGGACTATATTCTGCCGGGGAGCTGTTTTTT. The chain carries TRBV12-3 or TRBV12-4 and TRBJ2-2; 7 nucleotides line up with TRBD2. J was trimmed by 6 bases and V by 5 bases; bases with no gene match: 24. The CDR3 contains 20 residues.

The chain uses TRBV15 and TRBJ2-3, with D perhaps given as TRBD1 or TRBD2 (5 bases each). Germline-derived CDR1 and CDR2 are LNHNV and YYDKDF (reference sequence). The CDR3 spans 17 residues. Between the trimmed V and J ends, which lost 0 bases and 4 bases, there was a span of 17 bases. CDR3 bases: TGTGCCACCAGCAGAGATAGGGCGAACCGAGGGGCAGATACGCAGTATTTT. Protein product: CATSRDRANRGADTQYF. Full variable domain (remainder filled in from reference TRBV15 and TRBJ2-3): DAMVIQNPRYQVTQFGKPVTLSCSQTLNHNVMYWYQQKSSQAPKLLFHYYDKDFNNEADTPDNFQSRRPNTSFCFLDIRSPGLGDTAMYLCATSRDRANRGADTQYFGPGTRLTVL.

This clonotype was counted between two and nine times. The chain combines TRBV28 with TRBJ2-2; 9 bases agree with TRBD1. J gave up 5 bases and V 1 base, and 8 bases lay outside the gene matches. This CDR3 region has 17 residues. Germline CDR1 and CDR2: MDHEN and SYDVKM. In nucleotides, the CDR3 is TGTGCCAGCAGTTTATTGGCGGGACAGGGAAGGACCGGGGAGCTGTTTTTT. Translation gives CASSLLAGQGRTGELFF.

This clonotype showed up just a few times. The gene calls are TRBV6-1 and TRBJ2-3; D is uncertain. The V and J ends lost 8 bases and 2 bases respectively, with 17 bases between them. The CDR3 covers 15 residues. The germline gives CDR1 MNHNS, CDR2 SASEGT. The CDR3 sequence: CASGAGWLDTDTQYF. The CDR3 nucleotides read TGTGCCAGCGGCGCCGGCTGGCTAGACACAGATACGCAGTATTTT.

This clonotype has just a few counts. The V call is TRBV20-1, the J call TRBJ2-2; the D is unclear. The CDR3 has 12 amino acids. V gave up 3 bases and J gave up 6 bases, with 8 bases separating them. CDR1 is DFQATT and CDR2 is SNEGSKA in the germline V gene (reference sequence). In DNA, the CDR3 is TGCAGTGCTAGCCTAGGACCCGGGGAGCTGTTTTTT. Its protein is CSASLGPGELFF.

In its sample, this clonotype was seen many times. V usage is TRBV12-3 or TRBV12-4 and J usage is TRBJ2-7; possibly TRBD2 for D (6 bases). The CDR3 has 12 amino acids. Trimming took 6 bases from V and 4 from J, leaving 10 bases between them. The CDR3 sequence is CASSPAGYEQYF. The CDR3 DNA sequence: TGTGCCAGCAGCCCTGCGGGGTACGAGCAGTACTTC.

The V and J genes are TRBV5-1 and TRBJ2-5; 7 bases agree with TRBD1. Germline CDR1 SGHRS, CDR2 YFSETQ. V lost 0 bases to trimming and J lost 4 bases; unmatched junction nucleotides: 6. The CDR3 consists of 15 residues. The CDR3 DNA sequence: TGCGCCAGCAGCTTGGCGACAGGGCTGGGAGAGACCCAGTACTTC. Protein product: CASSLATGLGETQYF.

The chain recombines TRBV11-2 with TRBJ2-2; perhaps TRBD1 as D (6 bases). V was cut by 2 bases and J by 1 base, with 17 bases left in between. Germline CDR1 is SGHAT and CDR2 is FQNNGV. This CDR3 is built from 18 residues. The CDR3 region has the DNA TGTGCCAGCAGCTTAAATCTTTGGGGACATGAGAACACCGGGGAGCTGTTTTTT. It encodes CASSLNLWGHENTGELFF.

This clonotype occurred a few times. The gene calls are TRBV7-9 and TRBJ2-5; 9 nucleotides match TRBD2. V was pared by 7 bases and J by 1 base, with 7 bases of the junction left unmatched. CDR3 length: 15 residues. Germline CDR1 is SEHNR and CDR2 is FQNEAQ (reference sequence). The CDR3 DNA reads as TGTGCCAGCATGGGGAGGCGGGAGGGCCAAGAGACCCAGTACTTC. Protein: CASMGRREGQETQYF.

The chain recombines TRBV6-1 with TRBJ2-7; possibly TRBD1 or TRBD2 for D (5 bases each). CDR3 size: 16 residues. Germline V gene data show CDR1 as MNHNS and CDR2 as SASEGT. CDR3 sequence (DNA): TGTGCCAGAAGTGCCTTCGGGGCTTTTGTCTCCTACGAGCAGTACGTC. This codes for CARSAFGAFVSYEQYV.

CDR3 DNA sequence: TGTGCCAGCAGCTTGTCGGGGGCAGGAGATGAGCAGTTCTTC. The encoded protein is CASSLSGAGDEQFF. This rearrangement joins TRBV5-6 to TRBJ2-1, with D perhaps given as TRBD1 or TRBD2 (6 bases each). V lost 1 base, J lost 8 bases, and 13 bases lay in between. This CDR3 has 14 residues. Germline V gene data show CDR1 as SGHDT and CDR2 as YYEEEE.

The J gene is TRBJ1-1, the V gene TRBV23-1; 9 nucleotides align to TRBD1. TRBV23-1 is known as an ORF, though its function is uncertain. With 7 bases clipped from V and 6 bases from J, the junction kept 12 bases outside the gene matches. CDR3 length: 15 amino acids. CDR3 region: CASNPHPGQGSEAFF. CDR3 DNA: TGCGCCAGCAACCCACACCCCGGACAGGGGTCTGAAGCTTTCTTT.

Notes on this clonotype: Mismatch with germline at one junction end may stem from a read error. The chain has TRBV10-3 and TRBJ1-6; D unclear. Germline assignment: CDR1 ENHRY and CDR2 SYGVKD. The CDR3 totals 14 residues. The CDR3 nucleotides are TGTGCCATCAGCGTTGGGCCCTACAATTCACCCCTCCACTTT. Residues: CAISVGPYNSPLHF.